This entry describes one T cell receptor (beta chain). Its matching antigen is unknown. Measured with immunoSEQ multiplex PCR; TCRdb has only the in-frame clones, and not every one. The table lists under 200,000 clones, roughly 89% of them singletons, with 3% in the top ten. The record originates from a study of cytomegalovirus exposure and HLA in healthy donors. Findings and limits, study-wide: The authors confirmed in vitro that a few CMV-associated chains were specific for CMV antigens.

Germline V CDR1 and CDR2: SGHAT, FQNNGV. The CDR3 is 14 amino acids. The V segment lost 0 bases and the J segment 3 bases; nucleotides outside the gene matches: 0. V gene TRBV11-2 combines with J gene TRBJ2-5, with TRBD2 identical over 8 bases. This clonotype was obtained from a woman between 18 and 29 years old in good health and CMV-seropositive. The sequenced sample was PBMCs. DNA of the CDR3: TGTGCCAGCAGCTTAGAAGCGGGAGAAGAGACCCAGTACTTC. Protein product: CASSLEAGEETQYF. Together with reference TRBV11-2 and TRBJ2-5, the CDR3 gives the full variable domain: EAGVAQSPRYKIIEKRQSVAFWCNPISGHATLYWYQQILGQGPKLLIQFQNNGVVDDSQLPKDRFSAERLKGVDSTLKIQPAKLEDSAVYLCASSLEAGEETQYFGPGTRLLVL.